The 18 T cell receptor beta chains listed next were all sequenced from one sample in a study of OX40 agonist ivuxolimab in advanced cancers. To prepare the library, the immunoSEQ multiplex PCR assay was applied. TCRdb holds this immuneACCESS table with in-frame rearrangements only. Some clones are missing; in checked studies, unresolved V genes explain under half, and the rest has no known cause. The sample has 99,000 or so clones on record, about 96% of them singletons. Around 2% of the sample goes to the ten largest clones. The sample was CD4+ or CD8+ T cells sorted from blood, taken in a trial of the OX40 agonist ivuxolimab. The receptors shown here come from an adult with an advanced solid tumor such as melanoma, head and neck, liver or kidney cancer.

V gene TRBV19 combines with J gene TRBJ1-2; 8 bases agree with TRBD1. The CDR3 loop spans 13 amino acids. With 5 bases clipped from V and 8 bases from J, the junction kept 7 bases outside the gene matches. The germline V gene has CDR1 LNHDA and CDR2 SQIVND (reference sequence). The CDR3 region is CASSLPTGVGYTF. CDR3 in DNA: TGTGCCAGTAGTCTCCCGACAGGGGTCGGCTACACCTTC.

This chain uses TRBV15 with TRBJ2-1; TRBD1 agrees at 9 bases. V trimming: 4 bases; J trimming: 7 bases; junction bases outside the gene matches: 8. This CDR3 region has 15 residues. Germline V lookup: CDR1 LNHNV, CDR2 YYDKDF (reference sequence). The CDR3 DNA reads TGTGCCACCAGCACCGGCAAAGGGACAGGGAATGAGCAGTTCTTC. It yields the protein CATSTGKGTGNEQFF.

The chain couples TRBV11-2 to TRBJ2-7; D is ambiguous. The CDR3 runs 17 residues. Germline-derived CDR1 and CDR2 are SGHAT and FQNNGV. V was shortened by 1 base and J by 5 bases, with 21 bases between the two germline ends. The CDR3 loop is CASSLVRTDRAINEQYF. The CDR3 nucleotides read TGTGCCAGCAGCTTAGTTAGGACCGACCGGGCCATCAACGAGCAGTACTTC.

The CDR3 DNA sequence: TGCAGCGTTGATGGAGGGGACTCCTACGAGCAGTACTTC. Its translation is CSVDGGDSYEQYF. The chain links TRBV29-1 to TRBJ2-7; tentatively, D is TRBD2 (6 bases). The CDR3 is 13 residues long. From germline, CDR1 is SQVTM and CDR2 ANQGSEA. V was shortened by 3 bases and J by 0 bases, with 9 bases between the two germline ends.

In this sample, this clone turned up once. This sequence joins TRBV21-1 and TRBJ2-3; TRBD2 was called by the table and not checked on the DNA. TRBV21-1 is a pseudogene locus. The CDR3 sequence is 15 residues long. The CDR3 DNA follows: TGTGCCAGCAGCGGACTAGCGGGGGGCACAGATACGCAGTATTTT. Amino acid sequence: CASSGLAGGTDTQYF.

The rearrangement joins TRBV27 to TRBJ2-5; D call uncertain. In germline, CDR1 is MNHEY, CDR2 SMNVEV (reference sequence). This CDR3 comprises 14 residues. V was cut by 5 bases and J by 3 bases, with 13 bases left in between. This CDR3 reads CASSTDGREETQYF. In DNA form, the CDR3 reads TGTGCCAGCAGTACCGACGGACGGGAAGAGACCCAGTACTTC.

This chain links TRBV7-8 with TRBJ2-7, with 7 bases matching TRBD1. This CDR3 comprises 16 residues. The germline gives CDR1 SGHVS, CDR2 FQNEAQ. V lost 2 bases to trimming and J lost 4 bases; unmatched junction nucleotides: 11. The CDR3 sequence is CASSLTTTGLRYEQYF. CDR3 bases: TGTGCCAGCAGCTTAACTACGACAGGGCTGAGGTACGAGCAGTACTTC.

CDR3 DNA sequence: TGTGCCAGCTCAATCCGGGACTCCGAGCAGTTCTTC. Translated, it gives CASSIRDSEQFF. V usage is TRBV18 and J usage is TRBJ2-1; TRBD2 might be the D (6 bases). V was trimmed by 5 bases and J by 10 bases, leaving 12 bases between them. From germline, CDR1 is KGHSH and CDR2 LQKENI. The CDR3 is 12 amino acids.

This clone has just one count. The CDR3 reads CASRFALSLQANEQFF. CDR3 bases: TGTGCCAGCAGGTTCGCTCTCTCATTGCAGGCGAATGAGCAGTTCTTC. This chain joins TRBV28 and TRBJ2-1; D remains unclear. CDR1 is MDHEN and CDR2 is SYDVKM in the germline V gene. V was cut by 6 bases and J by 7 bases, with 22 bases left in between. The CDR3 has 16 residues. Filled out from reference TRBV28 and TRBJ2-1, the complete variable domain reads DVKVTQSSRYLVKRTGEKVFLECVQDMDHENMFWYRQDPGLGLRLIYFSYDVKMKEKGDIPEGYSVSREKKERFSLILESASTNQTSMYLCASRFALSLQANEQFFGPGTRLTVL.

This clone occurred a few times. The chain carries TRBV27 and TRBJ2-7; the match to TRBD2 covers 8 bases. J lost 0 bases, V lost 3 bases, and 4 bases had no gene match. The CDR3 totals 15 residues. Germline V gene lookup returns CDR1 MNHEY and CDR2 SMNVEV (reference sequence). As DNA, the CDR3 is TGTGCCAGCAGTTTTGTGAGCGGGAGCTCCTACGAGCAGTACTTC. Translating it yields CASSFVSGSSYEQYF.

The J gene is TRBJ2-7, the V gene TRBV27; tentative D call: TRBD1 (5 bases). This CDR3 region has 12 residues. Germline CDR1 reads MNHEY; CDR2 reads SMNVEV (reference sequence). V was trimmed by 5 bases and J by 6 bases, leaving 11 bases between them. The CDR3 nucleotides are TGTGCCAGCAGTCAGAATACAGGCGAGCAGTACTTC. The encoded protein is CASSQNTGEQYF.

CDR3 amino acids: CASSLHGKSYNEQFF. CDR3 in DNA: TGTGCCAGCAGCTTACACGGGAAGTCCTACAATGAGCAGTTCTTC. The chain recombines TRBV7-6 with TRBJ2-1; a possible D gene is TRBD2 (5 bases). V was clipped by 2 bases and J by 1 base, with 9 bases between them. Germline loops: CDR1 SGHVS, CDR2 FNYEAQ. The CDR3 is made up of 15 amino acids.

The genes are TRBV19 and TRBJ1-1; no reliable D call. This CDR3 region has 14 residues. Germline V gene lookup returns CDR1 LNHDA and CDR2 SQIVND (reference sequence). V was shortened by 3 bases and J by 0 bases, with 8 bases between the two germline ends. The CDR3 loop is CASSIFGMNTEAFF. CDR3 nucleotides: TGTGCCAGTAGTATTTTCGGGATGAACACTGAAGCTTTCTTT.

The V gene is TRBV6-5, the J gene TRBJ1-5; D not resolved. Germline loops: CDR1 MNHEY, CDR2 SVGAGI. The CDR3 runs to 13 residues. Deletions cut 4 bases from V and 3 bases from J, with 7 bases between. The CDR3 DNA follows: TGTGCCAGCAGTTCCAGTAACAATCAGCCCCAGCATTTT. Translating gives CASSSSNNQPQHF.

The CDR3 coding sequence is TGTGCCAGCAGTGATCCCCTCCGCCCCTACGAGCAGTACTTC. The encoded protein is CASSDPLRPYEQYF. V gene TRBV6-1 combines with J gene TRBJ2-7, with D unclear. This CDR3 has 14 residues. V lost 3 bases and J lost 2, with 11 bases in between. Germline V CDR1 and CDR2: MNHNS, SASEGT.

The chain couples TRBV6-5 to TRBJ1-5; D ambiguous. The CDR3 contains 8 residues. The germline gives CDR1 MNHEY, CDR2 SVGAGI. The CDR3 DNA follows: TGTTCGGATCAGCCCCAGCATTTT. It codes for CSDQPQHF.

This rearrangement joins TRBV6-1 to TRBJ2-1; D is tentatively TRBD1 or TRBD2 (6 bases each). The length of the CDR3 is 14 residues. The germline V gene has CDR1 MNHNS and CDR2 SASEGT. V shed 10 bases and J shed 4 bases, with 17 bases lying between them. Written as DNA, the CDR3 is TGTGCCACCATACAGGGAGGCGGTTACAATGAGCAGTTCTTC. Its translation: CATIQGGGYNEQFF.

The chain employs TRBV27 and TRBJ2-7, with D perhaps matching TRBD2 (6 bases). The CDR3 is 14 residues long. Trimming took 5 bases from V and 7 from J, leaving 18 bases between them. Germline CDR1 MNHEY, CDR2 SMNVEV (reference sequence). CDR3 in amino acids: CASSPGDQPGEQYF. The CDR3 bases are TGTGCCAGCAGTCCGGGGGATCAACCGGGAGAGCAGTACTTC.